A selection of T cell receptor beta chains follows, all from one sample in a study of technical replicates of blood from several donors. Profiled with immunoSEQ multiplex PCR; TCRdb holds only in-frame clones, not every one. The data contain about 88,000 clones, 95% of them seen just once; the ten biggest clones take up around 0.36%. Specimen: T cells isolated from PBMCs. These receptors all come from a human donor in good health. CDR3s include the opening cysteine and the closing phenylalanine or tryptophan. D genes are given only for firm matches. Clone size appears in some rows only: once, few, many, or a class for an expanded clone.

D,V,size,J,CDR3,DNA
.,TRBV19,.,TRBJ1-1,CASSKWGVANTEAFF,TGTGCCAGTAGTAAGTGGGGAGTGGCGAACACTGAAGCTTTCTTT
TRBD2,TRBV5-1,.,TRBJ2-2,CASSLGGLDTGELFF,TGCGCCAGCAGCTTGGGGGGACTAGACACCGGGGAGCTGTTTTTT
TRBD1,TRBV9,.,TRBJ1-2,CASSGTETGGFYYGYTF,TGTGCCAGCAGCGGGACCGAGACAGGGGGCTTTTACTATGGCTACACCTTC
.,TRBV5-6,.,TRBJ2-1,CASSLDPYWGANEQFF,TGTGCCAGCAGCTTGGATCCCTATTGGGGCGCCAATGAGCAGTTCTTC
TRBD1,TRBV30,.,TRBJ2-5,CASRKGTGRETQYF,TGTGCCTCGAGGAAAGGGACAGGGAGAGAGACCCAGTACTTC
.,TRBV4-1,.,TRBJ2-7,CASSQVTRNSPAGYEQYF,TGCGCCAGCAGCCAAGTGACTCGGAACAGCCCCGCGGGCTACGAGCAGTACTTC
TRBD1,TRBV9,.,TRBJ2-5,CASSIGTGQETQYF,TGTGCCAGCAGCATCGGGACAGGTCAAGAGACCCAGTACTTC
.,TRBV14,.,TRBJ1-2,CASSQNRNYGYTF,TGTGCCAGCAGCCAAAACAGAAACTATGGCTACACCTTC
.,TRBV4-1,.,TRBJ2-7,CASSQATDYEQYF,TGCGCCAGCAGCCAAGCGACAGACTACGAGCAGTACTTC
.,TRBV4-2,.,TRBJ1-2,CASSQAGAGEFGYTF,TGTGCCAGCAGCCAAGCGGGCGCAGGGGAGTTTGGCTACACCTTC
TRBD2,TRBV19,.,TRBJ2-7,CATQPLANSYEQYF,TGTGCCACCCAGCCACTAGCGAACTCCTACGAGCAGTACTTC
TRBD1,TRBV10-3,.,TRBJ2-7,CATLLGIYRGLNEQYF,TGTGCCACCCTTTTGGGCATCTACAGGGGCCTCAACGAGCAGTACTTC
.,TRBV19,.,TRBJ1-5,CASSIRIGGSNQPQHF,TGTGCCAGTAGTATCCGGATAGGGGGATCCAATCAGCCCCAGCATTTT
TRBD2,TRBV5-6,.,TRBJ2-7,CASSLRLNSGSTYEQYF,TGTGCCAGCAGCTTACGCCTGAATAGCGGGAGTACCTACGAGCAGTACTTC
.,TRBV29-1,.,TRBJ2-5,CSVDWSSGYQETQYF,TGCAGCGTTGATTGGAGTAGCGGTTACCAAGAGACCCAGTACTTC
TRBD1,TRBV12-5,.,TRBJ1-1,CASGLDRQGAIEAFF,TGTGCTAGTGGTTTGGACCGACAGGGGGCAATCGAAGCTTTCTTT
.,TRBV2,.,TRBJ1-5,CASSEAPGPRQPQHF,TGTGCCAGCAGTGAAGCCCCAGGGCCAAGACAGCCCCAGCATTTT
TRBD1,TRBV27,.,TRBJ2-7,CASSLLGQDLLGQYF,TGTGCCAGCAGTTTATTGGGACAGGACCTATTAGGGCAGTACTTC
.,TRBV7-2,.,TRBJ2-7,CASSLNNLAYEQYF,TGTGCCAGCAGCTTAAATAACTTAGCCTACGAGCAGTACTTC
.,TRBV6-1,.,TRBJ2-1,CASSLGQPYNEQFF,TGTGCCAGCAGTCTAGGACAACCCTACAATGAGCAGTTCTTC
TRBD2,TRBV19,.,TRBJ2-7,CATSGVSYEQYF,TGTGCCACTAGCGGGGTCTCCTACGAGCAGTACTTC
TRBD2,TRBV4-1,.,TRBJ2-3,CASSQGEGAGASDTQYF,TGCGCCAGCAGCCAAGGAGAAGGAGCGGGAGCTTCAGATACGCAGTATTTT
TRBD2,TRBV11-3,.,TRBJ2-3,CASSLGLAGRGTDTQYF,TGTGCCAGCAGCTTGGGACTAGCGGGAAGAGGCACAGATACGCAGTATTTT
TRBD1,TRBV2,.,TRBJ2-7,CASSSGQVSYEQYF,TGTGCCAGCAGTTCAGGACAGGTCTCCTACGAGCAGTACTTC
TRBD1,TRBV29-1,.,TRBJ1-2,CSVGPDRGDGYTF,TGCAGCGTCGGACCCGACAGGGGAGATGGCTACACCTTC
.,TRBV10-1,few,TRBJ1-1,CASSENRDTEAFF,TGCGCCAGCAGTGAGAACAGAGACACTGAAGCTTTCTTT
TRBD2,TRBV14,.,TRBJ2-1,CASSQGTSGINEQFF,TGTGCCAGCAGCCAAGGGACTAGCGGGATCAATGAGCAGTTCTTC
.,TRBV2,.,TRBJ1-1,CASSVGQSNTEAFF,TGTGCCAGCAGTGTCGGTCAATCGAACACTGAAGCTTTCTTT
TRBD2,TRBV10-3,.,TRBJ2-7,CATGEAGGPYEQYF,TGTGCCACTGGGGAAGCGGGAGGGCCCTACGAGCAGTACTTC
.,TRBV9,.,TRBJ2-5,CASSVSTTQETQYF,TGTGCCAGCAGCGTATCCACTACACAAGAGACCCAGTACTTC
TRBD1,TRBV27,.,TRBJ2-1,CASSPSSGQVYNEQFF,TGTGCCAGCAGCCCCTCTTCGGGACAGGTATACAATGAGCAGTTCTTC
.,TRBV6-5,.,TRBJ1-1,CASSYTRVSTEAFF,TGTGCCAGCAGTTACACGAGGGTCAGCACTGAAGCTTTCTTT
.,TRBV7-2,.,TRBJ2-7,CASSLSSAPLYEQYF,TGTGCCAGCAGCTTATCTAGCGCGCCTTTATACGAGCAGTACTTC
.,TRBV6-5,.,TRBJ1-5,CASSYSRSGEQPQHF,TGTGCCAGCAGTTACTCTCGTTCAGGGGAGCAGCCCCAGCATTTT
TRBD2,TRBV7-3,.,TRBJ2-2,CASSLLAGGPTNTGELFF,TGTGCCAGCAGCTTGCTAGCGGGAGGGCCAACGAACACCGGGGAGCTGTTTTTT
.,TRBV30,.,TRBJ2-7,CARGTKQGSEQYF,TGTGCCCGGGGAACAAAGCAGGGGTCCGAGCAGTACTTC
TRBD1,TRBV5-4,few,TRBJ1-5,CASSSGTGVSQPQHF,TGTGCCAGCAGCTCCGGGACAGGGGTGAGCCAGCCCCAGCATTTT
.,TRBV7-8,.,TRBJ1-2,CASSLAQGNYGYTF,TGTGCCAGCAGCTTAGCACAGGGCAACTATGGCTACACCTTC
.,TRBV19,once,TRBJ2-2,CASSIDRDTGELFF,TGTGCCAGTAGTATAGATCGGGACACCGGGGAGCTGTTTTTT
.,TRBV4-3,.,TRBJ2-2,CASSQIGGQIDTGELFF,TGCGCCAGCAGCCAAATAGGAGGACAGATCGACACCGGGGAGCTGTTTTTT
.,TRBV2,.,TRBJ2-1,CASSVSLASGNEQFF,TGTGCCAGCAGTGTAAGTCTAGCGAGTGGGAATGAGCAGTTCTTC
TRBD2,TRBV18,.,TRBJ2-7,CASSPVSASGRNEQYF,TGTGCCAGCTCACCCGTATCCGCTAGCGGGAGAAACGAGCAGTACTTC
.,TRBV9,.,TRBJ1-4,CASSVTGNYEKLFF,TGTGCCAGCAGCGTAACAGGGAACTATGAAAAACTGTTTTTT
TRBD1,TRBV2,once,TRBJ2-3,CASRELWTGESDTQYF,TGTGCCAGCAGGGAACTATGGACAGGGGAATCAGATACGCAGTATTTT
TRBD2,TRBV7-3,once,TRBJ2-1,CASSTSGPYNEQFF,TGTGCCAGCAGCACTAGCGGCCCCTACAATGAGCAGTTCTTC
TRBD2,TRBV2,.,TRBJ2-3,CASSVASGRDTQYF,TGTGCCAGCAGTGTGGCTAGCGGGAGGGATACGCAGTATTTT
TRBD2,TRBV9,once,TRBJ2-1,CASSDDGLAGSYNEQFF,TGTGCCAGCAGCGACGACGGACTAGCGGGTTCCTACAATGAGCAGTTCTTC
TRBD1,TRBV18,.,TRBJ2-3,CASSTRTGVSIDTQYF,TGTGCCAGCTCAACTAGGACAGGGGTTTCGATAGATACGCAGTATTTT
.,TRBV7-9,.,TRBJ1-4,CASGQINEKLFF,TGTGCCAGCGGACAGATTAATGAAAAACTGTTTTTT
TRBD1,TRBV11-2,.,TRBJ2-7,CASSFRGHTYEQYF,TGTGCCAGCAGCTTTAGGGGGCATACCTACGAGCAGTACTTC
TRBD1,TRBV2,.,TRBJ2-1,CASGDSSYNEQFF,TGTGCCAGCGGGGACAGCTCCTACAATGAGCAGTTCTTC
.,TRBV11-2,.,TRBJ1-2,CASSLAAGNGYTF,TGTGCCAGCAGCTTGGCGGCGGGTAATGGCTACACCTTC
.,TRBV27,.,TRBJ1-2,CASSLTGADGGYTF,TGTGCCAGCAGTTTAACCGGCGCGGATGGAGGGTACACCTTC